The clone carrying this TCR beta chain has a handful of counts. This sample was taken from a study of blood T cell repertoires in COVID-19. The CDR3 covers 17 residues. The germline gives CDR1 LGHNA, CDR2 YNFKEQ. Unmatched junction bases numbered 10, after V lost 1 base and J lost 9 bases. Study processing details: Reference gene primer amplification gave estimated nucleated cell counts. TCRdb keeps only in-frame clones here, not all; method: immunoSEQ multiplex PCR. The DNA was the basis for D and trimming; V, J and clone size are from that table. The profile covers about 140,000 clones, with roughly 73% appearing a single time and more than 8.5% taken by the ten largest.

This clonotype was sampled from a woman between 45 and 65 years old with active or convalescent COVID-19. The sample consisted of peripheral blood. The chain carries TRBV4-2 and TRBJ1-6; 9 positions match TRBD1. For the CDR3, the DNA is TGTGCCAGCAGCCAAGGCCCACCGGGACAGGGTGCTTCACCCCTCCACTTT. It translates to CASSQGPPGQGASPLHF.